Listed below are T cell receptor beta chains from one sample, sequenced in a study of beta chain features in type 1 diabetes. The data were produced by immunoSEQ multiplex PCR, yet TCRdb's version contains in-frame clones alone and is incomplete. The sample includes about 70,000 clones, 49% seen only once; the top ten take 0.7%. Sequenced material: central memory CD4+ T cells from blood. These receptors originate from a man younger than 45 with type 1 diabetes. CDR3s include the opening cysteine and the closing phenylalanine or tryptophan. A D gene is named only where the DNA matches it firmly. The listing skips clone size in some rows; elsewhere it reads once, few, many or a size class.

size,D,J,V,CDR3,DNA
few,.,TRBJ2-1,TRBV5-4,CASSSTGGLYNEQFF,TGTGCCAGCAGCTCTACGGGGGGCCTCTACAATGAGCAGTTCTTC
.,.,TRBJ2-1,TRBV5-1,CASSLDRVGVNEQFF,TGCGCCAGCAGCTTGGACAGGGTAGGGGTCAATGAGCAGTTCTTC
.,TRBD1,TRBJ2-7,TRBV2,CASPLQGSYEQYF,TGTGCCAGCCCCTTACAGGGGTCCTACGAGCAGTACTTC
few,TRBD1,TRBJ1-6,TRBV5-6,CASSFRDRGGSPLHF,TGTGCCAGCAGTTTCCGGGACAGGGGCGGATCACCCCTCCACTTT
.,TRBD1,TRBJ1-1,TRBV5-6,CASSFLGQGAEAFF,TGTGCCAGCAGCTTCCTGGGACAGGGGGCCGAAGCTTTCTTT
.,TRBD1,TRBJ2-3,TRBV5-4,CASSLGTGSRGTDTQYF,TGTGCCAGCAGCTTGGGGACAGGGTCTCGGGGCACAGATACGCAGTATTTT
.,TRBD1,TRBJ1-2,TRBV7-2,CASSFGQGEDGYTF,TGTGCCAGCAGCTTTGGACAGGGGGAGGATGGCTACACCTTC
.,.,TRBJ2-1,TRBV5-1,CASSQGLTNEQFF,TGCGCCAGCAGCCAAGGACTGACTAATGAGCAGTTCTTC
.,.,TRBJ1-1,TRBV5-4,CASSFLGRNTEAFF,TGTGCCAGCAGCTTTCTAGGGAGGAACACTGAAGCTTTCTTT
.,TRBD2,TRBJ2-7,TRBV5-1,CASSLSSGVEYEQYF,TGCGCCAGCAGCTTGTCTAGCGGGGTGGAATACGAGCAGTACTTC